This T cell receptor (beta chain) is from a study of blood T cells in healthy people across ages. Study outcomes and limitations: TCR beta diversity, measured per million T cells, fell in a roughly linear way with age.

This clonotype was seen a few times. No antigen is known for it. The CDR3 totals 17 residues. The germline V and J ends were trimmed by 8 bases and 1 base, with 23 bases remaining between them. CDR1 is MRHNA and CDR2 is SNTAGT in the germline V gene. A second PCR of about 6 to 11 cycles used a sample-barcoded 5' primer and a J-beta primer mix. TCRdb redid the calling of the 5' RACE reads with MiXCR, one entry per CDR3 protein. The data hold roughly 500,000 distinct CDR3 sequences, with 24% observed a single time. This sample was also put to use in a study of T cells of mothers and their children.

This TCR was recovered from a boy younger than 18 in good health. V and J are TRBV6-4 and TRBJ2-5, with TRBD2 as a possible D gene (6 bases). The sequenced material came from blood. As DNA, the CDR3 is TGTGCCAGCCCTTCCCTTATGGAGGGACCATCCCAAGAGACCCAGTACTTC. Translation gives CASPSLMEGPSQETQYF.